The source of this TCR beta chain is a study of T-cell reconstitution after alpha-beta-depleted transplantation in children. The CDR3 is made up of 15 amino acids. Germline V gene lookup returns CDR1 KGHDR and CDR2 SFDVKD. Trimming cost V 3 bases and J 6 bases, with 14 bases left between them. As for this clonotype: No antigen is known for it.

A library of TCRbeta sequences, prepared with unique molecular identifiers, was generated. One entry per CDR3 protein, called by TCRdb with MiXCR from the PCR reads. Seen here are a few hundred thousand distinct CDR3 sequences, 25% to 30% observed once, and the top ten hold under 45%. Study-wide findings and caveats: By about two months after transplant, alpha-beta T cells reportedly arose from several hundred graft clones that had expanded. Certain patients had high TCRbeta diversity at day 60, and it came from recipient T cells and thymic progenitors that survived.

The source of this sequence is a boy in the first two years of life with Wiskott-Aldrich syndrome, due to receive a stem cell transplant. This sample comprised PBMCs, obtained before TCRalphabeta/CD19-depleted stem cell transplant. V gene TRBV24-1 combines with J gene TRBJ2-4; either TRBD1 or TRBD2 may supply D (5 bases each). The CDR3 nucleotides read TGTGCCACCAGTGATCGTGGGACCTTCCTAAACATTCAGTACTTC. Protein: CATSDRGTFLNIQYF.